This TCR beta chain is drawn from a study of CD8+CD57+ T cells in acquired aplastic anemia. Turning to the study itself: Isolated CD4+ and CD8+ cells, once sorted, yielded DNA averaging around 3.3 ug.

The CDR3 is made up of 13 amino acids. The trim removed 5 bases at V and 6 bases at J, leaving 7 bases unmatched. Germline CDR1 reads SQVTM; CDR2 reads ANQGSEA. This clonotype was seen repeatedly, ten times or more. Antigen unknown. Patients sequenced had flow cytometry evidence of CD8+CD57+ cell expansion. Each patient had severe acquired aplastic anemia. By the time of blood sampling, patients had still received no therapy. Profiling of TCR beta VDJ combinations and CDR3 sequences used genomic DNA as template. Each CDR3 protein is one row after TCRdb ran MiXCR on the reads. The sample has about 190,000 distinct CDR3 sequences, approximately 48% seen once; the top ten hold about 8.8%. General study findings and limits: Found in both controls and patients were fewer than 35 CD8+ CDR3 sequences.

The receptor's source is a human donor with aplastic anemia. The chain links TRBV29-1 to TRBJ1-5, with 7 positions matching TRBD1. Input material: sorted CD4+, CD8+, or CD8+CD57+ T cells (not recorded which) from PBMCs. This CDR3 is CSVLTGVSQPQHF. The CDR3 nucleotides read TGCAGCGTTTTAACAGGGGTGAGTCAGCCCCAGCATTTT. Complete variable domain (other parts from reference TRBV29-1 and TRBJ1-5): SAVISQKPSRDICQRGTSLTIQCQVDSQVTMMFWYRQQPGQSLTLIATANQGSEATYESGFVIDKFPISRPNLTFSTLTVSNMSPEDSSIYLCSVLTGVSQPQHFGDGTRLSIL.